This T cell receptor (beta chain) is from a study of T cells after yellow fever vaccination. Study-wide points: Booster sampling recovered most clones from primary vaccination (roughly 96% CD4, over 75% CD8). Clonotypes appearing in both CD4 and CD8 compartments existed, and their share was small.

The table lists this clonotype with a few counts. Its antigen remains unknown. The TCR cDNA carried a universal primer site and UMIs from 5'RACE template switching. TCRdb reanalysed the 5' RACE reads using MiXCR and keeps one entry per CDR3 protein. The repertoire holds some 120,000 distinct CDR3 sequences, with 15% as singletons. Germline values: CDR1 SGHAT, CDR2 FQNNGV. Trimming removed 2 bases from V and 4 bases from J, with 13 bases in between. The CDR3 has 15 residues. This chain uses TRBV11-2 with TRBJ2-3; D might be TRBD1 (5 bases). This clonotype originated in a man between 18 and 35 years old who received the YFV17D yellow fever vaccine. Sequenced here: CD8+ T cells sorted from PBMCs, sampled 5 days after the yellow fever booster vaccination. The CDR3 DNA sequence: TGTGCCAGCAGCTTATCCGTGGAAGGGGCAGATACGCAGTATTTT. Protein product: CASSLSVEGADTQYF.